This T cell receptor (beta chain) emerged from a study of T cells in tumors after PD-1 blockade. The CDR3 is made up of 12 amino acids. V was trimmed by 6 bases and J by 6 bases, leaving 8 bases between them. Germline V gene sequence: CDR1 MGHRA, CDR2 YSYEKL. The data were produced by immunoSEQ multiplex PCR, yet TCRdb's version contains in-frame clones alone and is incomplete. The sample holds approximately 60,000 clones, under 80% seen once. This clone was recorded only once. The receptor's source is a human donor with basal cell carcinoma. The gene calls are TRBV4-1 and TRBJ1-4; D not resolved. The sequences come from PBMCs, collected after anti-PD-1 treatment. In nucleotides, the CDR3 is TGCGCCAGCAGTGGACCGTATGAAAAACTGTTTTTT. Encoded protein: CASSGPYEKLFF.